The sequence of this T cell receptor (beta chain) was determined in a study of blood T cells in healthy people across ages. Alongside a J-beta primer mix, a sample-barcoded 5' primer served in a second PCR lasting about 7 to 12 cycles. A template-switch adaptor with 12 random nucleotides tagged each cDNA molecule. TCRdb re-analysed the 5' RACE reads in MiXCR, keeping a single row per CDR3 protein. The table records approximately 1.5 million distinct CDR3 sequences, 34% of them present only once. Those donating, healthy Caucasian individuals from Russia, were aged about 6 to 95. Total RNA, at least 5 micrograms per sample, came from PBMCs. Germline V gene data show CDR1 as LGHNT and CDR2 as FRNRAP. The CDR3 covers 15 residues. V was shortened by 1 base and J by 2 bases, with 10 bases between the two germline ends.

This chain joins TRBV12-5 and TRBJ2-3; the D gene is possibly TRBD1 (5 bases). Input material: blood. The source is a woman in her thirties in good health. The CDR3 region is CASGLGTSITDTQYF. The CDR3 nucleotides read TGTGCTAGTGGTTTGGGGACATCGATCACAGATACGCAGTATTTT.